A selection of T cell receptor beta chains follows, all from one sample in a study of T cell clones after liver transplantation. TCRdb's table, derived via immunoSEQ multiplex PCR, lists solely in-frame clones and lacks some. The table records tens of thousands of clones, 60% to 75% of them present only once. The source material was CD4+ T cells from blood, sampled at the 22-month timepoint. All receptors come from a human patient who received a liver transplant. Some of the T cells may derive from the graft donor. Both conserved end residues are part of each CDR3. The D gene is left open where the match is weak. The listing skips clone size in some rows; elsewhere it reads once, few, many or a size class.

V,J,size,D,DNA,CDR3
TRBV28,TRBJ1-1,.,TRBD1,TGTGCCAGCAGTCCACCGACAGGGGGTAGAACTGAAGCTTTCTTT,CASSPPTGGRTEAFF
TRBV19,TRBJ1-3,.,TRBD1,TGTGCCAGTAGGAGAGGGACAGCAGACTCTGGAAACACCATATATTTT,CASRRGTADSGNTIYF
TRBV6-1,TRBJ2-3,.,.,TGTGCCAGCAGTGAAGGGCTCAGCACAGATACGCAGTATTTT,CASSEGLSTDTQYF
TRBV6-5,TRBJ1-2,once,.,TGTGCCAGCAGTCAGGGTACCTATGGCTACACCTTC,CASSQGTYGYTF
TRBV27,TRBJ2-4,.,.,TGTGCCAGCACCCCTACTGGGGGGAGAGCCAAAAACATTCAGTACTTC,CASTPTGGRAKNIQYF
TRBV6-1,TRBJ2-1,.,TRBD2,TGTGCCAGCAGTGAAGGTGGCGGGGGGGCCTCCTACAATGAGCAGTTCTTC,CASSEGGGGASYNEQFF
TRBV6-1,TRBJ2-3,.,.,TGTGCCAGCAGACAGGTGGATACGCAGTATTTT,CASRQVDTQYF
TRBV28,TRBJ1-5,.,.,TGTGCCAGCAGTTTACAGGGCCTCGTGGGTCAGCCCCAGCATTTT,CASSLQGLVGQPQHF
TRBV7-8,TRBJ1-5,few,TRBD1,TGTGCCAGCAGCTTAGCGGTTGCAGGGGGCCGTAATCAGCCCCAGCATTTT,CASSLAVAGGRNQPQHF
TRBV2,TRBJ1-2,.,TRBD1,TGTGCCAGCAGTTATGGTACAGGGGTTGGGGATGGCTACACCTTC,CASSYGTGVGDGYTF
TRBV5-1,TRBJ2-7,few,TRBD1,TGCGCCAGCAGCGTGGGACAGGGAGTTGCTAGCTACGAGCAGTACTTC,CASSVGQGVASYEQYF
TRBV11-2,TRBJ2-7,.,.,TGTGCCAGCAGCTCCATTAAAAGGGCGGGCTACGAGCAGTACTTC,CASSSIKRAGYEQYF
TRBV28,TRBJ2-7,.,.,TGTGCCACCTTTCCCCCCCGCGGGCCCAGGGACTACGAGCAGTACTTC,CATFPPRGPRDYEQYF
TRBV28,TRBJ2-6,.,.,TGTGCCAGTCTTCTGTCCTCTGGGGCCAACGTCCTGACTTTC,CASLLSSGANVLTF
TRBV6-1,TRBJ1-1,.,.,TGTGCCAGCAGTATAGAGGTTGGGAACACTGAAGCTTTCTTT,CASSIEVGNTEAFF
TRBV4-1,TRBJ1-3,.,.,TGCGCCAGCAGCCAAGGGGGGGGGCGCGGAAACACCATATATTTT,CASSQGGGRGNTIYF
TRBV2,TRBJ1-1,.,TRBD1,TGTGCCAGCAGGGAGACACGGGGGGGACAGGGGAGAAGGACTGAAGCTTTCTTT,CASRETRGGQGRRTEAFF
TRBV6-4,TRBJ2-3,few,.,TGTGCCAGCAGTCCCGGCTTCACCCCCACAGATACGCAGTATTTT,CASSPGFTPTDTQYF
TRBV30,TRBJ2-6,few,TRBD2,TGTGCCTGCTCAGCGGGGGCGACCTCTGGGGCCAACGTCCTGACTTTC,CACSAGATSGANVLTF
TRBV4-2,TRBJ1-2,.,TRBD1,TGTGCCAGCAGCCAGGCCGACAGGGACGGGGGCTACACCTTC,CASSQADRDGGYTF
TRBV5-4,TRBJ1-6,.,.,TGTGCCAGCAGTGAAGGGGACAATTCACCCCTCCACTTT,CASSEGDNSPLHF
TRBV25-1,TRBJ2-1,.,TRBD1,TGTGCCAGCAGTGACCGGACAGGGGGCCTGGGGGGGCCTCGGTTCTTC,CASSDRTGGLGGPRFF
TRBV16,TRBJ2-1,few,.,TGTGCCAGCAGCCAATTCAGGGAGGACGATGAGCAGTTCTTC,CASSQFREDDEQFF
TRBV9,TRBJ2-5,.,TRBD1,TGTGCCAGCAGCGCCCGACAGGGGGCGCAGGAGACCCAGTACTTC,CASSARQGAQETQYF
TRBV5-5,TRBJ1-5,.,.,TGTGCCAGCAGCTTGGCATTAAACAGGGCTCAGCCCCAGCATTTT,CASSLALNRAQPQHF
TRBV10-2,TRBJ2-7,few,TRBD1,TGCGCCAGCAGTGAAAGGGACAGGGGGTCCCTATTC,CASSERDRGSLF
TRBV7-9,TRBJ2-3,few,.,TGTGCCAGCAGCGTGGACACAGATACGCAGTATTTT,CASSVDTDTQYF
TRBV19,TRBJ2-1,.,TRBD2,TGTGCCAGTAGTCCCTCCGTGAGCGGGGGGTCCAATGAGCAGTTCTTC,CASSPSVSGGSNEQFF
TRBV27,TRBJ1-2,.,TRBD1,TGTGCCAGCAGTTCAATCCGAATTCAGGGGGCGGGGGACTATGGCTACACCTTC,CASSSIRIQGAGDYGYTF
TRBV15,TRBJ1-6,.,.,TGTGCCACCAGCAGAGATGGGCAGGCCCTTTTAAATTCACCCCTCCACTTT,CATSRDGQALLNSPLHF
TRBV7-2,TRBJ1-1,.,.,TGTGCCAGCAGTCCCGACAGATATAACACTGAAGCTTTCTTT,CASSPDRYNTEAFF
TRBV4-2,TRBJ2-3,.,.,TGTGCCAGCAGCCCTGATAGATCCGGCCAGGGCCCTGATACGCAGTATTTT,CASSPDRSGQGPDTQYF
TRBV6-1,TRBJ1-1,once,.,TGTGCCAGCAGTCAAGAAATGGACGGATGGGTTTTCTTT,CASSQEMDGWVFF
TRBV19,TRBJ2-1,few,.,TGTGCCAGTAGTTACCGGGGTGTCTCCTACAATGAGCAGTTCTTC,CASSYRGVSYNEQFF
TRBV30,TRBJ1-1,.,.,TGTGCCTGGAGTAGGGTGAACACTGAAGCTTTCTTT,CAWSRVNTEAFF
TRBV28,TRBJ2-1,.,TRBD1,TGTGCCAGCAGCGCCCCTGGGACAGGGAAAAATGAGCAGTTCTTC,CASSAPGTGKNEQFF
TRBV27,TRBJ2-1,.,TRBD1,TGTGCCAGCAGTCCTCCATATAGCCCCACAGGGGAGATATATGAGCAGTTCTTC,CASSPPYSPTGEIYEQFF
TRBV6-1,TRBJ2-7,.,.,TGTGCCAGCAGGAGGGGGGGGAGTTACGAGCAGTACTTC,CASRRGGSYEQYF
TRBV6-4,TRBJ2-7,.,TRBD2,TGTGCCAGCAGTGAGGGGACTAGGACCGAGCAGTACTTC,CASSEGTRTEQYF
TRBV10-1,TRBJ2-7,.,.,TGCGCCAGCAGTGAGTCGGGTAGGGAAGAATCCTACGAGCAGTACTTC,CASSESGREESYEQYF
TRBV5-5,TRBJ2-7,.,.,TGTGCCAGCAGCTTATATACAGGGTCCTACGAGCAGTACTTC,CASSLYTGSYEQYF
TRBV5-6,TRBJ2-7,.,TRBD2,TGTGCCACCCGAATCGGGGGGGCGGACGAGCAGTACTTC,CATRIGGADEQYF
TRBV19,TRBJ2-3,.,TRBD2,TGTGCCAGTACTAGCGGGGGGGCCGGAGATACGCAGTATTTT,CASTSGGAGDTQYF
TRBV5-5,TRBJ1-2,once,TRBD1,TGTGCCAGCAGCCAACAGACAGGGAACTATGGCTACACCTTC,CASSQQTGNYGYTF
TRBV18,TRBJ1-1,.,.,TGTGCCAGCTCACCGACCCTCCTCAGGGAAAAGAACACTGAAGCTTTCTTT,CASSPTLLREKNTEAFF
TRBV7-9,TRBJ2-7,.,TRBD2,TGTGCCAGCAGCTCGTCCGGGGGGGCCCAGTACGAGCAGTACTTC,CASSSSGGAQYEQYF
TRBV29-1,TRBJ2-6,.,.,TGCAGCGTATACATCTCTGGGGCCAACGTCCTGACTTTC,CSVYISGANVLTF
TRBV5-1,TRBJ2-7,.,.,TGCGCCAGCAGCCATGACAGAACCTACGAGCAGTACTTC,CASSHDRTYEQYF
TRBV2,TRBJ2-3,.,.,TGTGCCAGCAGTGCGTTTCCAGGCACAGATACGCAGTATTTT,CASSAFPGTDTQYF
TRBV2,TRBJ1-1,few,TRBD1,TGTGCCAGCATTATGGACAGGGCCTATGAAGCTTTCTTT,CASIMDRAYEAFF
TRBV6-1,TRBJ2-5,many,.,TGTGCCAGCAGTGAAAGCATCGGGCAGCCCCAAGAGACCCAGTACTTC,CASSESIGQPQETQYF
TRBV6-5,TRBJ1-5,few,.,TGTGCCAGCAGTTTTTCCGGGGATAGCAATCAGCCCCAGCATTTT,CASSFSGDSNQPQHF
TRBV2,TRBJ1-5,.,.,TGTGCCAGCAGAGCCGATAGCAATCAGCCCCAGCATTTT,CASRADSNQPQHF
TRBV18,TRBJ1-4,.,.,TGTGCCAGCTCGCGGGGTGAGAATGAAAAACTGTTTTTT,CASSRGENEKLFF
TRBV25-1,TRBJ1-5,.,TRBD1,TGTGCCAGCAGTGATGGGACAGGGAGTAATCAGCCCCAGCATTTT,CASSDGTGSNQPQHF
TRBV4-1,TRBJ2-2,.,.,TGCGCCAGCAACAGAATCTGGGACACCGGGGAGCTGTTTTTT,CASNRIWDTGELFF
TRBV27,TRBJ1-5,.,.,TGTGCCAGCAGTTTGTGGCCCCGGGGCAATCAGCCCCAGCATTTT,CASSLWPRGNQPQHF